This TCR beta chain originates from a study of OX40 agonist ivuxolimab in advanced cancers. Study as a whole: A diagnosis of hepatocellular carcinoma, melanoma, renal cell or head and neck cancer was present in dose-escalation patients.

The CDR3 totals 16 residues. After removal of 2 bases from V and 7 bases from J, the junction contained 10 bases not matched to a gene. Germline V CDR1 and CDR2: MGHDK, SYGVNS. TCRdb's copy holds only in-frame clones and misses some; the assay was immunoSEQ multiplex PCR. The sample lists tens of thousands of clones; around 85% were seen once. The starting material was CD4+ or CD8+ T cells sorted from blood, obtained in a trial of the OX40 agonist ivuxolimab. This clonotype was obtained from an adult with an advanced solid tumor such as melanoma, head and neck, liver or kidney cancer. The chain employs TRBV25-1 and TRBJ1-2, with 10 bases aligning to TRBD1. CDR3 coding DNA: TGTGCCAGCAGTGAACCGGGACAGGGGAAGAATAGTGGCTACACCTTC. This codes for CASSEPGQGKNSGYTF.